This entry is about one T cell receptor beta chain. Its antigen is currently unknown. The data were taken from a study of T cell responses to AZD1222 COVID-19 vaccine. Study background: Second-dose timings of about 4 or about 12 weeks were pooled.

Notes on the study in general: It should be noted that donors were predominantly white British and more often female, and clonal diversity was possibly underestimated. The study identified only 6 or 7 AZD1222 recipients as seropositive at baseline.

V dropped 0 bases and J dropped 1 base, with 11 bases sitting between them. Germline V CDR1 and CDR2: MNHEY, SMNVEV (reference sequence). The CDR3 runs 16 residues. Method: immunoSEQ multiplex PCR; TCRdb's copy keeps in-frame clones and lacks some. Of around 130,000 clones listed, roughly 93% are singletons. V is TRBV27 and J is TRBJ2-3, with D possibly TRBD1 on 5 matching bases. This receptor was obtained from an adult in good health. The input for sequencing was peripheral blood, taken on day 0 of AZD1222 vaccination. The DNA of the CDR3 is TGTGCCAGCAGTTTATCGAATTGGGGCGGCACAGATACGCAGTATTTT. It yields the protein CASSLSNWGGTDTQYF.